This TCR beta chain was profiled in a study of blood T cell repertoires in COVID-19. Looking at the study overall: Whether acute or convalescent, the COVID-19 samples came from the United States, Italy and Spain. T cells, B-cell-depleted T cells, or PBMCs supplied cDNA or gDNA.

Per the authors' pipeline: Quantification of nucleated cells was approximated via reference gene primer amplification. Repertoires were generated with immunoSEQ multiplex PCR, while TCRdb's copy carries only in-frame clones and drops some. The DNA gave D and trimming, while V, J and clone size come from that table. Counted here are 250,000 to 300,000 clones, 70% to 90% occurring once; the ten biggest clones make up roughly 0.8%. The CDR3 consists of 14 residues. V gave up 3 bases and J gave up 6 bases; unmatched junction bases: 6. CDR1 is SGHNT, CDR2 YYREEE, per germline (reference sequence). The sequence came from a woman aged 30 to 39 with acute or convalescent COVID-19. The sample comprised peripheral blood. The V gene is TRBV5-4, the J gene TRBJ2-4; 7 bases map to TRBD2. CDR3: CASSSLADTNIQYF. The CDR3, as DNA: TGTGCCAGCAGCTCGCTAGCGGATACAAACATTCAGTACTTC.